Included here is one T cell receptor (beta chain) sequence, with context. The entry originates in a study of blood T cells in healthy people across ages. This CDR3 comprises 14 residues. The germline V gene has CDR1 LNHDA and CDR2 SQIVND (reference sequence). V trimming: 3 bases; J trimming: 4 bases; junction bases outside the gene matches: 2. The authors ran a second PCR of roughly 7 to 11 cycles using a sample-barcoded 5' primer and a J-beta primer mix. Each CDR3 protein is one row after TCRdb ran MiXCR on the 5' RACE reads. Counted here are roughly 1.7 million distinct CDR3 sequences, 30% to 35% occurring once; the ten biggest clones make up over 9%.

The receptor comes from a woman in her 30s in good health. The chain joins TRBV19 to TRBJ2-1; 8 nucleotides match TRBD1. The sample consisted of blood. This CDR3 reads CASSMGTGYNEQFF. In nucleotides, the CDR3 is TGTGCCAGTAGTATGGGGACAGGTTACAATGAGCAGTTCTTC.